This entry features one T cell receptor (beta chain) sequence. What it binds is not known. The time point denotes: baseline pretreatment blood. Specified treatment: 15 Gy SBRT to primary tumor, nephrectomy 4 weeks later. The tumor was a clear cell renal cell carcinoma. Germline-derived CDR1 and CDR2 are MDHEN and SYDVKM. V lost 6 bases to trimming and J lost 7 bases, with 25 bases between them. The CDR3 consists of 17 residues. Generated by immunoSEQ multiplex PCR, the TCRdb table keeps only in-frame clones and is missing some. The sample has 70,000 to 100,000 clones; about four fifths are singletons. The data stem from a study of radiation and T cells in renal cell carcinoma. Findings and caveats of the study: In blood, top tumor clones expanded by 2 weeks, shrinking by 4.

The TCR comes from a man aged 60-69 years with renal cell carcinoma. The chain employs TRBV28 and TRBJ1-3; D perhaps matches TRBD1 (5 bases). Sequencing used blood, obtained from a patient whose treatment included radiotherapy and nephrectomy. The DNA of the CDR3 is TGTGCCAGCAGGAAAACCAGGGACGCTGAATGGCGTAACACCATATATTTT. It encodes CASRKTRDAEWRNTIYF.